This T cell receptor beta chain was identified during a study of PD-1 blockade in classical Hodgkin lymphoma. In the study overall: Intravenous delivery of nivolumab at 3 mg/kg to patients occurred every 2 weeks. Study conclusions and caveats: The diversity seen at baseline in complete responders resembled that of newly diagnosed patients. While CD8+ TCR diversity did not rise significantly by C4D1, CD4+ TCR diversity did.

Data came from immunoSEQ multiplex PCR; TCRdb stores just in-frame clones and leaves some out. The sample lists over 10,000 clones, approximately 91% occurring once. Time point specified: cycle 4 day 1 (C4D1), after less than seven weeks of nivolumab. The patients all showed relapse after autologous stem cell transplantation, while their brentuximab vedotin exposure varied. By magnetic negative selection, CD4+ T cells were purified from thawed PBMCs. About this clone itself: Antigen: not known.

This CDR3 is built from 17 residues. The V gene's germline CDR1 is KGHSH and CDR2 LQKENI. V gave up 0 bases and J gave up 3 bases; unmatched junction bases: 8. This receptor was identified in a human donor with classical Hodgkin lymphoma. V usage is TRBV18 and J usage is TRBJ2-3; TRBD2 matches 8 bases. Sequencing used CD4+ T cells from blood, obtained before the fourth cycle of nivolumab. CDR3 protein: CASSPPNRRGGTDTQYF. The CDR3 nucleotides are TGTGCCAGCTCACCACCGAACCGTCGGGGGGGAACAGATACGCAGTATTTT.